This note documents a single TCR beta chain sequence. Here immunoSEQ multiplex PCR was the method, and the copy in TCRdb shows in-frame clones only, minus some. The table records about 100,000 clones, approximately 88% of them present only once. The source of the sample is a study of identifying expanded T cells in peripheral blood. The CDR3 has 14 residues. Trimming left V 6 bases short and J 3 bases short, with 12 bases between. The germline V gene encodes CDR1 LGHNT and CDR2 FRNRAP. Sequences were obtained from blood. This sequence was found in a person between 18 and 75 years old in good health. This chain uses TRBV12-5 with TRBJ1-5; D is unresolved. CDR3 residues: CASGGGGSNQPQHF. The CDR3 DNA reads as TGTGCTAGTGGAGGAGGTGGGTCCAATCAGCCCCAGCATTTT. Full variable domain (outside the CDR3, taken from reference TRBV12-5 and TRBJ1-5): DARVTQTPRHKVTEMGQEVTMRCQPILGHNTVFWYRQTMMQGLELLAYFRNRAPLDDSGMPKDRFSAEMPDATLATLKIQPSEPRDSAVYFCASGGGGSNQPQHFGDGTRLSIL.